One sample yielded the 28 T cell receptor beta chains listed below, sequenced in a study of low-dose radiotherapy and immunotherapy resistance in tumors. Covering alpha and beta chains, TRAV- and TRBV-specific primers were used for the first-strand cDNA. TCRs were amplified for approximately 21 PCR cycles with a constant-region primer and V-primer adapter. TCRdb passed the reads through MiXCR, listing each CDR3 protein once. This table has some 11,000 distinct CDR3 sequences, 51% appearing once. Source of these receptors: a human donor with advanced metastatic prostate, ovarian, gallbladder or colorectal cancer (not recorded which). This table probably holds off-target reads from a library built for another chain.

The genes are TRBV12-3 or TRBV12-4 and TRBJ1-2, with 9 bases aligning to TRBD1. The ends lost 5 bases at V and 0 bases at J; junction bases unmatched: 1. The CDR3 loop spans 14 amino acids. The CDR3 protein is CASSRQGANYGYTF. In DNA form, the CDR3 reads TGTGCCAGCAGTCGACAGGGGGCTAACTATGGCTACACCTTC.

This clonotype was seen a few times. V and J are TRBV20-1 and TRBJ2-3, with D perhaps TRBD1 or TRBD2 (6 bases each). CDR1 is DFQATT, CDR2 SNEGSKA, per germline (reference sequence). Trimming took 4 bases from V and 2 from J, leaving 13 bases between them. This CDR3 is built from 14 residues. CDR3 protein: CSAKGGRSTDTQYF. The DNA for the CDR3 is TGCAGTGCTAAAGGGGGGAGGTCCACAGATACGCAGTATTTT.

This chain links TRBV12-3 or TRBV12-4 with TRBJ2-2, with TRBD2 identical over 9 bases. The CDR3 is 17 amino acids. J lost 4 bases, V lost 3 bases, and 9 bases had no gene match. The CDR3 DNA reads TGTGCCAGCAGTTTCGGGCCTAGCGGGGCCCGCACCGGGGAGCTGTTTTTT. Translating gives CASSFGPSGARTGELFF.

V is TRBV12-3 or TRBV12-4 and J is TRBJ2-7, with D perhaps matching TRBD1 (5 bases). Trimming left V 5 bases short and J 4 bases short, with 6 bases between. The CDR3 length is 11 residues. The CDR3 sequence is CASSRQYEQYF. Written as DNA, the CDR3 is TGTGCCAGCAGTCGACAGTACGAGCAGTACTTC.

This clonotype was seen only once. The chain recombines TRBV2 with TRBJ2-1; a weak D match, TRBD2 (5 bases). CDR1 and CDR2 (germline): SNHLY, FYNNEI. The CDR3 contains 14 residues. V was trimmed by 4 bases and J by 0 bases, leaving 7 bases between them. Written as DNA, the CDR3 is TGTGCCAGCAGTGCAACTAGCTCCTACAATGAGCAGTTCTTC. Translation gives CASSATSSYNEQFF.

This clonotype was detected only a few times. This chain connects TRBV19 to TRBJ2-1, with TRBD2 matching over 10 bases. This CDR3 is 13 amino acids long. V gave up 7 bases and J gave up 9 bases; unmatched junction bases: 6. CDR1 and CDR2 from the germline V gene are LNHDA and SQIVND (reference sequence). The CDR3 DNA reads TGTGCCAGTATCCGAGCGGGAGGGGGTGAGCAGTTCTTC. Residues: CASIRAGGGEQFF. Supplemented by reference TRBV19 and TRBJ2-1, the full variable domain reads DGGITQSPKYLFRKEGQNVTLSCEQNLNHDAMYWYRQDPGQGLRLIYYSQIVNDFQKGDIAEGYSVSREKKESFPLTVTSAQKNPTAFYLCASIRAGGGEQFFGPGTRLTVL.

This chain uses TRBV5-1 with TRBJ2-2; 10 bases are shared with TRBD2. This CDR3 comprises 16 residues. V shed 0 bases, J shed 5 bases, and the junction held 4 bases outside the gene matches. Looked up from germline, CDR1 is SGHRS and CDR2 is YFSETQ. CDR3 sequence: CASSLDLAGVTGELFF. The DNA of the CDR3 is TGCGCCAGCAGCTTGGACCTAGCGGGAGTGACCGGGGAGCTGTTTTTT.

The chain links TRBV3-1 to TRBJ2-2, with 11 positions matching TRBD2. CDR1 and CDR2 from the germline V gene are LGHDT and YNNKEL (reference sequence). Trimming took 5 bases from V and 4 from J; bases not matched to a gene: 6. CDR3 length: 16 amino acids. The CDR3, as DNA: TGTGCCAGCAGCTCTAGCGGGGGGCCGCGCACCGGGGAGCTGTTTTTT. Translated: CASSSSGGPRTGELFF.

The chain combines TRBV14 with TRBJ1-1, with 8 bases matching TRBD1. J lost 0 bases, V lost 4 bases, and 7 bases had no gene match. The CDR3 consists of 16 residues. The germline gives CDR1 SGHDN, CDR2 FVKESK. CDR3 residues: CASSPRQGSMNTEAFF. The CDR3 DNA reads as TGTGCCAGCAGCCCCCGACAGGGGTCCATGAACACTGAAGCTTTCTTT.

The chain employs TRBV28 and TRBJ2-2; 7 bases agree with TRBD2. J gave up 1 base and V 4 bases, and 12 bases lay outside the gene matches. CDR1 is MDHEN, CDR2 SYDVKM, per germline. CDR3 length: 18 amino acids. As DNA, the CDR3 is TGTGCCAGCAGTTCTTACGCCATTAGCGGGCGGAACACCGGGGAGCTGTTTTTT. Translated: CASSSYAISGRNTGELFF.

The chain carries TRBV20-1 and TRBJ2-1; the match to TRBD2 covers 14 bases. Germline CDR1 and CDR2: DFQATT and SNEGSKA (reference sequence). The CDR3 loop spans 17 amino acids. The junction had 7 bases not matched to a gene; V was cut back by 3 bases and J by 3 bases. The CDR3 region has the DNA TGCAGTGCTAGGCGACTAGCGGGGGGGCAGCTCTACAATGAGCAGTTCTTC. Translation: CSARRLAGGQLYNEQFF.

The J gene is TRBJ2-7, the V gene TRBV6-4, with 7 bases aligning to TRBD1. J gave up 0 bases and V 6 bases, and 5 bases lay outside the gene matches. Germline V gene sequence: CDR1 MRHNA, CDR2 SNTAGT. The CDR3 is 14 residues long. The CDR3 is CASSPTGNSYEQYF. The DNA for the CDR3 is TGTGCCAGCAGCCCGACAGGGAACTCCTACGAGCAGTACTTC.

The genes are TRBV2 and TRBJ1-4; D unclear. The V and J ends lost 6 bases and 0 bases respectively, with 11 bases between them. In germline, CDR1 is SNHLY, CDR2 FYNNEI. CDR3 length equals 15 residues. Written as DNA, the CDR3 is TGTGCCAGCAGCCCAACCTCTGCAACTAATGAAAAACTGTTTTTT. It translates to CASSPTSATNEKLFF.

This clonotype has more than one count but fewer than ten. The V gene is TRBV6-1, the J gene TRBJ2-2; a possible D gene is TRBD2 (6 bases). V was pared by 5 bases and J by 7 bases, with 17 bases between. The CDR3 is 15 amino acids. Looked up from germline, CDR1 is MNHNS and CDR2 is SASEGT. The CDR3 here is CASSYSTGGDGELFF. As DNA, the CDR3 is TGTGCCAGCAGTTACTCGACCGGGGGTGACGGGGAGCTGTTTTTT.

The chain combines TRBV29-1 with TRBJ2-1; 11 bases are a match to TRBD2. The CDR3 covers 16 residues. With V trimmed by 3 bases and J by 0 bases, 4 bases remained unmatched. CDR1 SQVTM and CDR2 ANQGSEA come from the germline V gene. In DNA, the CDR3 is TGCAGCGTTGATGGACTAGCGGGTAACTCCTACAATGAGCAGTTCTTC. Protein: CSVDGLAGNSYNEQFF.

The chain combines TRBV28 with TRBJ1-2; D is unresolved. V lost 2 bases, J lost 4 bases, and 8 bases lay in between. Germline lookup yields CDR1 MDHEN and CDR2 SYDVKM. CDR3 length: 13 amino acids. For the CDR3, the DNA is TGTGCCAGCAGTTTAGGAGTCTCCTATGGCTACACCTTC. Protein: CASSLGVSYGYTF.

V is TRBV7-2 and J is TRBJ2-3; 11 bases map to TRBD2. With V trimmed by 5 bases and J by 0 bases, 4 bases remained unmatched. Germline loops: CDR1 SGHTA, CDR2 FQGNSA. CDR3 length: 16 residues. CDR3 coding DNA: TGTGCCAGCAGCCCGACTAGCGGGGCTAGCACAGATACGCAGTATTTT. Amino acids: CASSPTSGASTDTQYF.

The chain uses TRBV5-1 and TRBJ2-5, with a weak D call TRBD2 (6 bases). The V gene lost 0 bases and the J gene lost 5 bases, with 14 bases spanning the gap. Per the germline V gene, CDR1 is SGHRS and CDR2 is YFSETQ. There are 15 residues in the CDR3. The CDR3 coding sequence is TGCGCCAGCAGCTTGGTGGGGCGGGGCGAGGAGACCCAGTACTTC. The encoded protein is CASSLVGRGEETQYF.

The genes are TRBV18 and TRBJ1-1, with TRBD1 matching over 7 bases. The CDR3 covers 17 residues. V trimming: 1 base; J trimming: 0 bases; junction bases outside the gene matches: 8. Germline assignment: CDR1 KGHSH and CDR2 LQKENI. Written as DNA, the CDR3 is TGTGCCAGCTCACCACGGTCCTACGGACAGGTGAACACTGAAGCTTTCTTT. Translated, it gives CASSPRSYGQVNTEAFF. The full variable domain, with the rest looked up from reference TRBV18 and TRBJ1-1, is NAGVMQNPRHLVRRRGQEARLRCSPMKGHSHVYWYRQLPEEGLKFMVYLQKENIIDESGMPKERFSAEFPKEGPSILRIQQVVRGDSAAYFCASSPRSYGQVNTEAFFGQGTRLTVV.

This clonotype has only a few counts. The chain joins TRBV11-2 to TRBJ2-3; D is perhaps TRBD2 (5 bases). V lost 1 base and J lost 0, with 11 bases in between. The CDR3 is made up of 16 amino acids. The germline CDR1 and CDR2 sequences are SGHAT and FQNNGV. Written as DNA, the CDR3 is TGTGCCAGCAGCTTAGCTGAGGGCTTCAGCACAGATACGCAGTATTTT. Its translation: CASSLAEGFSTDTQYF.

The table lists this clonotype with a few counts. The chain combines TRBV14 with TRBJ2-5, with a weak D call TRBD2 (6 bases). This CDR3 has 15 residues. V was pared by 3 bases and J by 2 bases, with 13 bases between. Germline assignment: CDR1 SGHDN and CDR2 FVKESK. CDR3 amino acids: CASSQEPGLQETQYF. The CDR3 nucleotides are TGTGCCAGCAGCCAGGAACCGGGACTTCAAGAGACCCAGTACTTC.

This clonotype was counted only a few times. The CDR3 nucleotides read TGTGCCAGCAGCGTGAGGGGACAGGGCGCCCTGTTTTTT. Amino acid sequence: CASSVRGQGALFF. This chain links TRBV2 with TRBJ1-4, with 9 nucleotides matching TRBD1. This CDR3 is 13 amino acids long. Germline CDR1 and CDR2: SNHLY and FYNNEI. The J segment lost 14 bases and the V segment lost 6 bases, leaving 10 bases of the junction unmatched. Full variable domain (missing parts from reference TRBV2 and TRBJ1-4): EPEVTQTPSHQVTQMGQEVILRCVPISNHLYFYWYRQILGQKVEFLVSFYNNEISEKSEIFDDQFSVERPDGSNFTLKIRSTKLEDSAMYFCASSVRGQGALFFGSGTQLSVL.

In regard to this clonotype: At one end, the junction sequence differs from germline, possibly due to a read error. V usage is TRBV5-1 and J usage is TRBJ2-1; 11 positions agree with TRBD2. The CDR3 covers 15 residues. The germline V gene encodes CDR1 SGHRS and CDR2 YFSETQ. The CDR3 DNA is TGCGCCAGCAGTACTAGCGGGGGTTCCTACAATGAGCATTTCTTC. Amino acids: CASSTSGGSYNEHFF. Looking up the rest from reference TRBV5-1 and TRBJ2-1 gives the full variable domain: KAGVTQTPRYLIKTRGQQVTLSCSPISGHRSVSWYQQTPGQGLQFLFEYFSETQRNKGNFPGRFSGRQFSNSRSEMNVSTLELGDSALYLCASSTSGGSYNEHFFGPGTRLTVL.

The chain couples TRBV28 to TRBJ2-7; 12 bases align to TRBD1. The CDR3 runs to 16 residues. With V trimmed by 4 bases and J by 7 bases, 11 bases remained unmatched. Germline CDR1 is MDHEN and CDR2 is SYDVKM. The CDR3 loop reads CASSSAPGQGAREQYF. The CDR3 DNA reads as TGTGCCAGCAGTTCGGCCCCGGGACAGGGGGCGCGAGAGCAGTACTTC.

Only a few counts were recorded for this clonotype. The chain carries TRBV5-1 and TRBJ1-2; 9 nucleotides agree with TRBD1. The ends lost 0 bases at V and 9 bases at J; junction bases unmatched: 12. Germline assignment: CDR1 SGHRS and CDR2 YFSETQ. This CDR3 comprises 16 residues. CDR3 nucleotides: TGCGCCAGCAGCTTGGGATACTCCGGGACAGGGCAAAGCTACACCTTC. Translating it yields CASSLGYSGTGQSYTF.

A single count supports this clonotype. The CDR3 here is CASSLTAGPNTEAFF. CDR3 in DNA: TGTGCCAGCAGCTTAACGGCAGGTCCGAACACTGAAGCTTTCTTT. This chain connects TRBV7-3 to TRBJ1-1; unclear D gene. Trimming cost V 0 bases and J 1 base, with 9 bases left between them. CDR3 size: 15 residues. The germline CDR1 and CDR2 sequences are SGHTA and FQGTGA.

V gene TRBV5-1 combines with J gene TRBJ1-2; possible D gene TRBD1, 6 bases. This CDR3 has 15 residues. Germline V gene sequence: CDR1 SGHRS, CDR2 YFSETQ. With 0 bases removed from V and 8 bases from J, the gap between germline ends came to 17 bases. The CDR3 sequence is CASSLGFGQGQGYTF. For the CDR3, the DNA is TGCGCCAGCAGCTTGGGTTTTGGGCAGGGGCAAGGCTACACCTTC.

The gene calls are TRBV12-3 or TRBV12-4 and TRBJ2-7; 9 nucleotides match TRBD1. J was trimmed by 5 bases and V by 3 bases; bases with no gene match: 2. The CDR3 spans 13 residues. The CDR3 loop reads CASSFTGGHEQYF. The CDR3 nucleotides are TGTGCCAGCAGTTTTACAGGGGGCCACGAGCAGTACTTC.